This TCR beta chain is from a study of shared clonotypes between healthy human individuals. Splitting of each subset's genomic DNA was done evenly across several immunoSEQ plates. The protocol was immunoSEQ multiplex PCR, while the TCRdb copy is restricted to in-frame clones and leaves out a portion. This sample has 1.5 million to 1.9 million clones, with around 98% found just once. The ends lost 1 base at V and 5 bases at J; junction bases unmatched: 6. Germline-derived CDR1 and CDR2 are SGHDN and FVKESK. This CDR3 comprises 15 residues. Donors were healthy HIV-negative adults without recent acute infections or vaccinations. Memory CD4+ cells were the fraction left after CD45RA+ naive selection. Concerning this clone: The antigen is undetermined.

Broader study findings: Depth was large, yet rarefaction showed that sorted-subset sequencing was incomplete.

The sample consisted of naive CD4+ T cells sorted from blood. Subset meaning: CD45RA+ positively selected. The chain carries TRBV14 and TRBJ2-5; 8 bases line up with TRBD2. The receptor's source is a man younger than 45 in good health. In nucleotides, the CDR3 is TGTGCCAGCAGCCAAGTAACGGGAGGGGCCGAGACCCAGTACTTC. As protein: CASSQVTGGAETQYF.